This T cell receptor (beta chain) comes out of a study of blood T cell repertoires in COVID-19. As for the study in general: Donors in the United States, Italy and Spain gave samples during acute or convalescent COVID-19.

This CDR3 is 17 amino acids long. The V gene lost 4 bases and the J gene lost 3 bases, with 21 bases spanning the gap. In germline, CDR1 is SGHNT, CDR2 YYREEE (reference sequence). Clones were read by immunoSEQ multiplex PCR, and TCRdb kept only the in-frame ones, dropping some. This table holds roughly 34,000 clones, 80% to 90% found once. The chain couples TRBV5-4 to TRBJ2-3, with TRBD2 as a possible D gene (5 bases). The clonotype originates from a man between 60 and 75 years old with active COVID-19. The sequenced sample was peripheral blood. Here the CDR3 reads CASSPPGIGRGTDTQYF. In nucleotides, the CDR3 is TGTGCCAGCAGCCCCCCTGGGATAGGGAGAGGAACAGATACGCAGTATTTT. Full variable domain (rest looked up from reference TRBV5-4 and TRBJ2-3): ETGVTQSPTHLIKTRGQQVTLRCSSQSGHNTVSWYQQALGQGPQFIFQYYREEENGRGNFPPRFSGLQFPNYSSELNVNALELDDSALYLCASSPPGIGRGTDTQYFGPGTRLTVL.